Listed below are T cell receptor beta chains from one sample, sequenced in a study of identical twins. Via MiXCR, TCRdb re-called the 5' RACE reads, giving one row per CDR3 protein. The table lists about 260,000 distinct CDR3 sequences, 5.5% to 7% of them singletons. These sequences were also reported in another study, on yellow fever vaccine responses in identical twins.

The sample taken for sequencing was memory (CD45RO+) T cells sorted from blood. The receptors were sampled from a woman aged 18-35 years in good health. The CDR3 runs from the conserved cysteine through the conserved F or W. The D gene is left open where the match is weak. Clone size is not always given. Where it is, it says once, few, many or a class for expanded clones.

15	TRBD2	many	TRBV6-4	TRBJ2-3	CASSALAGGPDTQYF	TGTGCCAGCAGTGCCTTAGCGGGGGGGCCAGATACGCAGTATTTT
12	.	many	TRBV29-1	TRBJ1-1	CSATYMNTEAFF	TGCAGCGCTACATACATGAACACTGAAGCTTTCTTT
16	.	few	TRBV12-3/TRBV12-4	TRBJ1-6	CASSLSVGRSNSPLHF	TGTGCCAGCAGTTTATCTGTTGGGAGATCCAATTCACCCCTCCACTTT
13	TRBD1	few	TRBV20-1	TRBJ2-1	CSAFDRGRGEQFF	TGCAGTGCTTTTGACAGGGGCCGTGGTGAGCAGTTCTTC
12	.	.	TRBV2	TRBJ1-5	CASSDTDQPQHF	TGTGCCAGCAGTGACACTGATCAGCCCCAGCATTTT
12	.	.	TRBV20-1	TRBJ1-2	CSAREETDGYTF	TGCAGTGCAAGAGAGGAGACCGATGGCTACACCTTC
12	.	.	TRBV9	TRBJ2-5	CASSVERETQYF	TGTGCCAGCAGCGTAGAGCGGGAGACCCAGTACTTC
15	.	few	TRBV3-1	TRBJ2-3	CASSLGVRPTDTQYF	TGTGCCAGCAGCCTCGGCGTCAGGCCCACAGATACGCAGTATTTT
16	.	.	TRBV3-1	TRBJ1-5	CASSQSMDLGGQPQHF	TGTGCCAGCAGCCAATCAATGGACCTGGGCGGTCAGCCCCAGCATTTT
12	.	.	TRBV5-4	TRBJ2-1	CASSLTADEQFF	TGTGCCAGCAGCTTGACAGCGGATGAGCAGTTCTTC
18	TRBD2	few	TRBV11-1	TRBJ2-5	CASSLGAWGTSAQETQYF	TGTGCCAGCAGCTTGGGAGCTTGGGGGACTAGCGCCCAAGAGACCCAGTACTTC
13	.	many	TRBV18	TRBJ2-5	CASSNRDGETQYF	TGTGCCAGCTCAAACAGGGATGGGGAGACCCAGTACTTC
14	.	once	TRBV25-1	TRBJ2-4	CASSESGRADIQYF	TGTGCCAGCAGTGAATCGGGCAGGGCGGACATTCAGTACTTC
15	.	many	TRBV12-3/TRBV12-4	TRBJ1-1	CASSFALTGNTEAFF	TGTGCCAGCAGTTTCGCCCTGACAGGGAACACTGAAGCTTTCTTT
12	.	many	TRBV12-3/TRBV12-4	TRBJ2-1	CASSHSYNEQFF	TGTGCCAGCAGCCACTCCTACAATGAGCAGTTCTTC
15	.	few	TRBV5-1	TRBJ2-3	CATSTGSTSTDTQYF	TGCGCCACCTCCACAGGTTCAACTAGCACAGATACGCAGTATTTT